Below, one T cell receptor (beta chain) is given with its context. Original processing methods: Quantification of nucleated cells was approximated via reference gene primer amplification. The table came from immunoSEQ multiplex PCR; TCRdb's copy has only in-frame clones and leaves some out. D and trimming were read from the DNA, whereas the V and J calls and clone size are those reported in that table. Among around 330,000 clones listed, roughly 90% were seen once. Germline-derived CDR1 and CDR2 are SGHDN and FVKESK. V was pared by 0 bases and J by 2 bases, with 12 bases between. The CDR3 loop spans 16 amino acids. The data are from a study of blood T cell repertoires in COVID-19. Study context: Both acute and convalescent COVID-19 samples were obtained from the United States, Italy and Spain. T cells, B-cell-depleted T cells, or PBMCs provided the cDNA or gDNA that served as material.

Sequenced material: peripheral blood. The receptor was isolated from a woman aged 45-59 years with active or convalescent COVID-19. The chain links TRBV14 to TRBJ2-3; TRBD2 might be the D (6 bases). DNA of the CDR3: TGTGCCAGCAGCCAAGATTTAGCGGCCCTCACAGATACGCAGTATTTT. Translated, it gives CASSQDLAALTDTQYF.